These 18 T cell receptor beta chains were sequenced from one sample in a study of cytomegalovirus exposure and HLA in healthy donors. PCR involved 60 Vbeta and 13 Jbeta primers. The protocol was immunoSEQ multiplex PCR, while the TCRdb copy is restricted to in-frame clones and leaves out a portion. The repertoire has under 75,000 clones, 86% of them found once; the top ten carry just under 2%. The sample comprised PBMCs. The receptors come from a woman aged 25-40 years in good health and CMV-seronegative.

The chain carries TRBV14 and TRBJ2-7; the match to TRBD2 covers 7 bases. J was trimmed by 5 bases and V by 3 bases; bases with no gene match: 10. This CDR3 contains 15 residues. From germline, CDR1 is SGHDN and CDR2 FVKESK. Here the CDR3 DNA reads TGTGCCAGCAGCCAGGTTCCGGGAGGAATCCACGAGCAGTACTTC. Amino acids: CASSQVPGGIHEQYF.

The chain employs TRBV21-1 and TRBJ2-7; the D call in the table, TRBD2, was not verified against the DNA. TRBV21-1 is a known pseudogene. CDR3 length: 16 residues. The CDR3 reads CASSAPTASGSYEQYF. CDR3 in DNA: TGTGCCAGCAGCGCGCCGACGGCTAGCGGGAGCTACGAGCAGTACTTC.

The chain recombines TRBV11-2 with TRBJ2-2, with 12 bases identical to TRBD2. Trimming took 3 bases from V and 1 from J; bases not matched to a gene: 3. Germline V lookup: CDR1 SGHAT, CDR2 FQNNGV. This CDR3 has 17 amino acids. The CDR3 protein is CASSFASGRVNTGELFF. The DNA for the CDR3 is TGTGCCAGCAGCTTTGCTAGCGGGAGGGTGAACACCGGGGAGCTGTTTTTT.

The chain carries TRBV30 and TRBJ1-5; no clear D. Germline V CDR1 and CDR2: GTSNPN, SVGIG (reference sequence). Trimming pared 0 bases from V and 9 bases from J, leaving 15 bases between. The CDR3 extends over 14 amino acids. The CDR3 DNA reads TGTGCCTGGAGTGTAGGCCTGGGCTCGCGGCCCCAGCATTTT. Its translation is CAWSVGLGSRPQHF.

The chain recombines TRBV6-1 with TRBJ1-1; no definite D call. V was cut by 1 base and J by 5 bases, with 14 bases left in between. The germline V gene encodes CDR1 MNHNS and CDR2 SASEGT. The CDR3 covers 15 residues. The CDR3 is CASSEGKGRVTEAFF. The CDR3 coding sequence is TGTGCCAGCAGTGAAGGGAAAGGGAGGGTTACTGAAGCTTTCTTT.

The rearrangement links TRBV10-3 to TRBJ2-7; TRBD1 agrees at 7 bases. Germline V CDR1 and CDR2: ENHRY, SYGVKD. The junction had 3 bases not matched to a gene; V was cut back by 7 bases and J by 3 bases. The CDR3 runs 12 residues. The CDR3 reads CAIMGTDYEQYF. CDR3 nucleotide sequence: TGTGCCATCATGGGGACAGACTACGAGCAGTACTTC.

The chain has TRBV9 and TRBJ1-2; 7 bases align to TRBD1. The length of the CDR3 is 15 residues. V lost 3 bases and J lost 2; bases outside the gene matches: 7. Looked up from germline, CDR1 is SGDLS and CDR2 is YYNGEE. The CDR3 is CASSATLQGNYGYTF. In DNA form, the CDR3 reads TGTGCCAGCAGCGCAACGTTACAGGGGAACTATGGCTACACCTTC.

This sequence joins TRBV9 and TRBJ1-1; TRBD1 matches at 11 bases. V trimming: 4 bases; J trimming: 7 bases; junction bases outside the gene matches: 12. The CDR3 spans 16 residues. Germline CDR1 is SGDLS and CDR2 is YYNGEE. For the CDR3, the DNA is TGTGCCAGCAGCCGAGGACAGGGGGCCGTTCGTGGTGAAGCTTTCTTT. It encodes CASSRGQGAVRGEAFF.

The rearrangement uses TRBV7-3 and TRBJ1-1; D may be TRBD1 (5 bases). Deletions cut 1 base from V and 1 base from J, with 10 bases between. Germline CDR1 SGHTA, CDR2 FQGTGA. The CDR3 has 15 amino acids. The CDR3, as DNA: TGTGCCAGCAGCTTAATGGGGGGGACGAACACTGAAGCTTTCTTT. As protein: CASSLMGGTNTEAFF.

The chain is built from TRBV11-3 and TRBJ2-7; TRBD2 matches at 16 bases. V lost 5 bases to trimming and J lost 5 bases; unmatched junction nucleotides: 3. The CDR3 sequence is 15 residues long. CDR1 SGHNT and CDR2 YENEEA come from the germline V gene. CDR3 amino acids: CASSQGLAGGHEQYF. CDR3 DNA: TGTGCCAGCAGCCAGGGACTAGCGGGAGGGCACGAGCAGTACTTC. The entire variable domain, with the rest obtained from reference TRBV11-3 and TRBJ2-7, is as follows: EAGVVQSPRYKIIEKKQPVAFWCNPISGHNTLYWYLQNLGQGPELLIRYENEEAVDDSQLPKDRFSAERLKGVDSTLKIQPAELGDSAVYLCASSQGLAGGHEQYFGPGTRLTVT.

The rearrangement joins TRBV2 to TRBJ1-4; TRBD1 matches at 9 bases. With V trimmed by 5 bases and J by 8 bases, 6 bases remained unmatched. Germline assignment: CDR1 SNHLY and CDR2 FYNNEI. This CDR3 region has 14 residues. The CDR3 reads CASSTRQGGEKLFF. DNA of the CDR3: TGTGCCAGCAGTACCCGACAGGGGGGCGAAAAACTGTTTTTT.

In nucleotides, the CDR3 is TGTGCCAGCAGTTCACAGGGCTCCTATGGCTACACCTTC. This encodes CASSSQGSYGYTF. The chain uses TRBV6-5 and TRBJ1-2; TRBD1 is a possible D gene (6 bases). This CDR3 comprises 13 residues. Germline assignment: CDR1 MNHEY and CDR2 SVGAGI. V was pared by 4 bases and J by 4 bases, with 10 bases between.

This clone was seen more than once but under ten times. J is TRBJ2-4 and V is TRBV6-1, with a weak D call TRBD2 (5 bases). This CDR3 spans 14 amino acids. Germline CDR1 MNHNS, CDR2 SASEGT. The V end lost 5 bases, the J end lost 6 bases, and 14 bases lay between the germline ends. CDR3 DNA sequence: TGTGCCAGCAGTCCCCAACTGGCGGGAAACATTCAGTACTTC. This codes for CASSPQLAGNIQYF.

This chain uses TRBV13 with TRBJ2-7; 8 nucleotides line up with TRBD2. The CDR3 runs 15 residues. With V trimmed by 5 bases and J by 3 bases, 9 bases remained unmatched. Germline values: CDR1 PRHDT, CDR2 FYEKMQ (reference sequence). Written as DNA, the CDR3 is TGTGCCAGCAGCCCAAGCGGGAGCCCTATCTACGAGCAGTACTTC. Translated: CASSPSGSPIYEQYF.

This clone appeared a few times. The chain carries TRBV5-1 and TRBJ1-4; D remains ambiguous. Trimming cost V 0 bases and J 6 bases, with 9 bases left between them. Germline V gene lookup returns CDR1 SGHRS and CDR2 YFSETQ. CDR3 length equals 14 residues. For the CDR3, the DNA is TGCGCCAGCAGCTTGGGACAATATGATGAAAAACTGTTTTTT. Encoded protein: CASSLGQYDEKLFF.

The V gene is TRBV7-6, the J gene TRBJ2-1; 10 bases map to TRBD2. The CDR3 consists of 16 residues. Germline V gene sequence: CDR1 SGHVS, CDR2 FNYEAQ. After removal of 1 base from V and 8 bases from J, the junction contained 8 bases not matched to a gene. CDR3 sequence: CASSLESGRALYEQFF. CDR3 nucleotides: TGTGCCAGCAGCTTAGAGAGCGGGAGGGCCCTCTATGAGCAGTTCTTC.

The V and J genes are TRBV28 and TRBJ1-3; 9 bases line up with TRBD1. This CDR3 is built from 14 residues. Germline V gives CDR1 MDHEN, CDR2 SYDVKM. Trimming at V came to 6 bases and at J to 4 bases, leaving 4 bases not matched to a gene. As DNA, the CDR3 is TGTGCCAGCAGGAGGACAGGGGAAGGAAACACCATATATTTT. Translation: CASRRTGEGNTIYF.

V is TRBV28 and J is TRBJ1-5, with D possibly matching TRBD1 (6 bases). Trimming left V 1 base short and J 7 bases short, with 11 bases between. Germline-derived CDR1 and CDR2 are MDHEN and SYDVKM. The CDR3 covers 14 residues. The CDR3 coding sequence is TGTGCCAGCAGTTTATCAGGGGTTGCGCAGCCCCAGCATTTT. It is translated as CASSLSGVAQPQHF.